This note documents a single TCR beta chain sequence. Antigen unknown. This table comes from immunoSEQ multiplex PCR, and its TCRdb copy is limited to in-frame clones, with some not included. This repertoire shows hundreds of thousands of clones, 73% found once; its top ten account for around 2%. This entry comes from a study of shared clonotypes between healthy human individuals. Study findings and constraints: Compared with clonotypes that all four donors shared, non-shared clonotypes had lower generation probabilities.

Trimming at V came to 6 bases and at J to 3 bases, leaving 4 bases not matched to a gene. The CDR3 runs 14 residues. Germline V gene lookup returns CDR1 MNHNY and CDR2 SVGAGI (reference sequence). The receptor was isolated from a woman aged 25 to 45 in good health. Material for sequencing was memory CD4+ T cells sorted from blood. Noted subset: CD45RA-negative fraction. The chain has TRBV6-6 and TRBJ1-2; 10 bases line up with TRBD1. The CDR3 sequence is CASSPTGGDYGYTF. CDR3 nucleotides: TGTGCCAGCAGCCCGACAGGGGGCGACTATGGCTACACCTTC.